This TCR beta chain comes out of a study of blood T cell repertoires in COVID-19. The wider study: Spain, Italy and the United States supplied samples that represented acute and convalescent COVID-19.

The table lists this clone with a count of one. Clones were read by immunoSEQ multiplex PCR, and TCRdb kept only the in-frame ones, dropping some. The sample contains 200,000 to 250,000 clones, about 90% of which appear only once. The V gene's germline CDR1 is SGDLS and CDR2 YYNGEE. J was trimmed by 5 bases and V by 4 bases; bases with no gene match: 13. The CDR3 has 16 amino acids. The V call is TRBV9, the J call TRBJ2-5; TRBD1 matches 8 bases. This clonotype originated in a woman aged 45 to 65 in a cohort exposed to, infected with or recovered from COVID-19 (not recorded which). Sample: PBMCs or T cells enriched from blood (not recorded which). The CDR3 DNA reads as TGTGCCAGCAGCCCCAGGACAGGGCGGATAGGGGAGACCCAGTACTTC. It yields the protein CASSPRTGRIGETQYF.